A single sample is the source of the 9 T cell receptor beta chains below, sequenced in a study of blood T cell dynamics during melanoma immunotherapy. The protocol was immunoSEQ multiplex PCR, while the TCRdb copy is restricted to in-frame clones and leaves out a portion. The sample contains 15,000 to 20,000 clones, 75% to 85% of which appear only once. Time point specified: pre-treatment baseline. Sequences were derived from blood, sampled from a patient treated with checkpoint blockade. The receptors derive from a human donor with melanoma.

The chain combines TRBV11-3 with TRBJ2-1; possible D gene TRBD2, 6 bases. CDR1 is SGHNT, CDR2 YENEEA, per germline. The CDR3 runs to 13 residues. The V gene lost 7 bases and the J gene lost 2 bases, with 9 bases spanning the gap. This CDR3 reads CASMAGTYNEQFF. The CDR3, as DNA: TGTGCCAGCATGGCGGGGACCTACAATGAGCAGTTCTTC.

The chain uses TRBV27 and TRBJ1-2; 10 bases align to TRBD1. Per the germline V gene, CDR1 is MNHEY and CDR2 is SMNVEV (reference sequence). V gave up 3 bases and J gave up 0 bases; unmatched junction bases: 10. The CDR3 has 18 residues. The CDR3 spells CASSFGRFDRGPNYGYTF. The CDR3, as DNA: TGTGCCAGCAGTTTTGGCCGTTTTGACAGGGGGCCTAACTATGGCTACACCTTC.

The J gene is TRBJ2-3, the V gene TRBV28, with D perhaps matching TRBD1 (7 bases). The CDR3 has 13 residues. CDR1 is MDHEN, CDR2 SYDVKM, per germline. The germline V and J ends were trimmed by 6 bases and 1 base, with 8 bases remaining between them. In DNA form, the CDR3 reads TGTGCCAGCAGCAGGGGGGGCACAGATACGCAGTATTTT. It codes for CASSRGGTDTQYF.

The gene calls are TRBV6-5 and TRBJ1-6; 7 bases agree with TRBD1. The CDR3 loop spans 15 amino acids. The germline V gene encodes CDR1 MNHEY and CDR2 SVGAGI. V lost 0 bases and J lost 8; bases outside the gene matches: 4. The CDR3 DNA reads as TGTGCCAGCAGTTACTCGACAGGGAAGGATTCACCCCTCCACTTT. This encodes CASSYSTGKDSPLHF.

The rearrangement joins TRBV27 to TRBJ2-3, with 8 nucleotides matching TRBD1. The length of the CDR3 is 14 residues. V lost 7 bases and J lost 3; bases outside the gene matches: 6. Germline V gives CDR1 MNHEY, CDR2 SMNVEV (reference sequence). CDR3 in amino acids: CASTGQGRTDTQYF. CDR3 DNA: TGTGCCAGCACTGGACAGGGTAGGACAGATACGCAGTATTTT.

The rearrangement joins TRBV4-3 to TRBJ2-7, with 11 bases that match TRBD2. Per the germline V gene, CDR1 is LGHNA and CDR2 is YSLEER. The CDR3 consists of 17 residues. The ends lost 1 base at V and 1 base at J; junction bases unmatched: 6. The CDR3 coding sequence is TGCGCCAGCAGCCAAGGTATGGGGACTAGCGGATCCTACGAGCAGTACTTC. Encoded protein: CASSQGMGTSGSYEQYF.

This clone was seen a single time. The V and J genes are TRBV27 and TRBJ1-4; D unclear. V was pared by 4 bases and J by 7 bases, with 16 bases between. The CDR3 loop spans 15 amino acids. In germline, CDR1 is MNHEY, CDR2 SMNVEV (reference sequence). The CDR3 DNA reads as TGTGCCAGCAGTTCCCAACCCGGGAGAACTGAAAAACTGTTTTTT. Residues: CASSSQPGRTEKLFF.

The chain is built from TRBV14 and TRBJ1-3; D may be TRBD1 (5 bases). Germline values: CDR1 SGHDN, CDR2 FVKESK. V was pared by 0 bases and J by 0 bases, with 15 bases between. This CDR3 is built from 18 residues. The CDR3 is CASSQDSVKTASGNTIYF. CDR3 nucleotide sequence: TGTGCCAGCAGCCAAGATTCCGTCAAGACAGCCTCTGGAAACACCATATATTTT.

The rearrangement uses TRBV14 and TRBJ1-1, with D perhaps matching TRBD1 (5 bases). The CDR3 extends over 17 amino acids. Germline V gene data show CDR1 as SGHDN and CDR2 as FVKESK. Trimming pared 0 bases from V and 2 bases from J, leaving 16 bases between. CDR3 bases: TGTGCCAGCAGCCAAGATCCGGGGATAGGGGCCAACACTGAAGCTTTCTTT. As protein: CASSQDPGIGANTEAFF.